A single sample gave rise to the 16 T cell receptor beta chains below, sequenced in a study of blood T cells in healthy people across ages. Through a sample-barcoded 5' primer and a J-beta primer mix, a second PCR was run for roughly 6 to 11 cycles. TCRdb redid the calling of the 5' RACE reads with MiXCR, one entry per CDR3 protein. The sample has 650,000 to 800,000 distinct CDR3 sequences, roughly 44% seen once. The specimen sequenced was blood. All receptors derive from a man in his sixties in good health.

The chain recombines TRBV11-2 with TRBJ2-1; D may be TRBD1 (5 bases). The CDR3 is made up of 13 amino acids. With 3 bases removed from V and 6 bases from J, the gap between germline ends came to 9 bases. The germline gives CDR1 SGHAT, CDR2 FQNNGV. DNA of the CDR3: TGTGCCAGCAGCTTTACAGGTCGCAATGAGCAGTTCTTC. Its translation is CASSFTGRNEQFF.

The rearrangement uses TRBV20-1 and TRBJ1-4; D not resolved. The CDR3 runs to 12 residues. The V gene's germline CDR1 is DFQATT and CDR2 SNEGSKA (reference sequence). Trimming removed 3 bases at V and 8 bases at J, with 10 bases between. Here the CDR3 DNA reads TGCAGTGCTAGTTGGAGGAAAGAAAAACTGTTTTTT. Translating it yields CSASWRKEKLFF.

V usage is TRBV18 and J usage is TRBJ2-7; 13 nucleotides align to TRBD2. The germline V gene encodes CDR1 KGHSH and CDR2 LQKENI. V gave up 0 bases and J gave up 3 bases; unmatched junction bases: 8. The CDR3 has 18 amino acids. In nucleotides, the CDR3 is TGTGCCAGCTCACCACCGAGAACGACTAGCGGGGGGTACTACGAGCAGTACTTC. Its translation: CASSPPRTTSGGYYEQYF.

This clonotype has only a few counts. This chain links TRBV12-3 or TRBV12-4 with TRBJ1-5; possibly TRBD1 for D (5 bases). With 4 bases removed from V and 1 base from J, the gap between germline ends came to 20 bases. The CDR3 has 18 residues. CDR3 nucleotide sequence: TGTGCCAGCAGTTCAAAACTCGGGACGGGGGGGAGCAATCAGCCCCAGCATTTT. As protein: CASSSKLGTGGSNQPQHF.

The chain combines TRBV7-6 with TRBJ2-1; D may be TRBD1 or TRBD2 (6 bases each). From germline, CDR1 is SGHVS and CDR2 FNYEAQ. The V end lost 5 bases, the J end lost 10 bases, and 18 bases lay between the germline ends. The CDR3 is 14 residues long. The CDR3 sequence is CASSQSTGASEQFF. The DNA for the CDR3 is TGTGCCAGCAGCCAAAGCACGGGGGCAAGCGAGCAGTTCTTC.

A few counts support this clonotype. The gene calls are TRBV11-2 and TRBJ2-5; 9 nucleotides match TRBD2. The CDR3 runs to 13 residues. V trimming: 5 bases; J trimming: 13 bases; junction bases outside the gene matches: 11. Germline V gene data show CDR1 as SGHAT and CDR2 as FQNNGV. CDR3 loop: CASSPPGLAGVYF. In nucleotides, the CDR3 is TGTGCCAGCAGCCCACCTGGGTTAGCGGGGGTGTACTTC.

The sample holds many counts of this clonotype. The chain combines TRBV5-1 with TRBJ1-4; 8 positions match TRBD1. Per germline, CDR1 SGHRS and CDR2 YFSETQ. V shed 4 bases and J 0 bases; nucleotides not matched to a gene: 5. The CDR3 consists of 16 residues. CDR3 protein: CASSLGTGSTNEKLFF. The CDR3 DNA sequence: TGCGCCAGCAGCCTCGGGACAGGATCAACTAATGAAAAACTGTTTTTT.

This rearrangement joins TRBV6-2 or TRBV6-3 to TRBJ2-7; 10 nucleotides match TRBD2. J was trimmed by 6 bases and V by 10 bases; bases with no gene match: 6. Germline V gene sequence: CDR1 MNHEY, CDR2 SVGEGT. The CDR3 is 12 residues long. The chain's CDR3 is CATQRGGSEQYF. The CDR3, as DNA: TGTGCCACCCAGCGGGGGGGATCCGAGCAGTACTTC.

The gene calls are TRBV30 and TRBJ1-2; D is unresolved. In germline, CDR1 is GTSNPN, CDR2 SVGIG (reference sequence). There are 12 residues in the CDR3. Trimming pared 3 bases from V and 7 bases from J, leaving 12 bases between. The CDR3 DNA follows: TGTGCCTGGAGCCTTCCGACGGGTGGCTACACCTTC. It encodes CAWSLPTGGYTF.

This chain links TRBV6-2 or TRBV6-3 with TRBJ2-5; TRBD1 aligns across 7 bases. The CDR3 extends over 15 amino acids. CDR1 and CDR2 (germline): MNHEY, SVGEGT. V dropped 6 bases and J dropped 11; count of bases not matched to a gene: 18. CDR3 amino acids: CASRQGSSTYNEQYF. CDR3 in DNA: TGTGCCAGCAGACAGGGGAGCTCAACTTACAATGAGCAGTACTTC.

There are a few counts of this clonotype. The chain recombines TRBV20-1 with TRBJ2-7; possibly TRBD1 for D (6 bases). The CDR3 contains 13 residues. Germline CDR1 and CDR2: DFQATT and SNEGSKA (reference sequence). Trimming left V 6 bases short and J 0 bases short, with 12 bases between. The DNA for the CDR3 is TGCAGTGCCCGAGGACAGAGCTCCTACGAGCAGTACTTC. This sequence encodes CSARGQSSYEQYF.

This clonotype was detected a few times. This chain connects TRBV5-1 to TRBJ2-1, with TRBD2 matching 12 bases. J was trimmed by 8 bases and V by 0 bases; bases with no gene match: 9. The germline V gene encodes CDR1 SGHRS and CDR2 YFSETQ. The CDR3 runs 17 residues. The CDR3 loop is CASSLEASGGAGHEQFF. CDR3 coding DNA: TGCGCCAGCAGCTTGGAGGCTAGCGGGGGGGCCGGGCATGAGCAGTTCTTC. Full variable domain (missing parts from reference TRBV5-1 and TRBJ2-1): KAGVTQTPRYLIKTRGQQVTLSCSPISGHRSVSWYQQTPGQGLQFLFEYFSETQRNKGNFPGRFSGRQFSNSRSEMNVSTLELGDSALYLCASSLEASGGAGHEQFFGPGTRLTVL.

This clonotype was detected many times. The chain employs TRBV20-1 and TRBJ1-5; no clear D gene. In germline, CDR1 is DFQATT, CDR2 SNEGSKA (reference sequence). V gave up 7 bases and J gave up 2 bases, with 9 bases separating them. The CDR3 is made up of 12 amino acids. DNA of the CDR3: TGCAGTGTGGGCGGTGGCAATCAGCCCCAGCATTTT. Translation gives CSVGGGNQPQHF.

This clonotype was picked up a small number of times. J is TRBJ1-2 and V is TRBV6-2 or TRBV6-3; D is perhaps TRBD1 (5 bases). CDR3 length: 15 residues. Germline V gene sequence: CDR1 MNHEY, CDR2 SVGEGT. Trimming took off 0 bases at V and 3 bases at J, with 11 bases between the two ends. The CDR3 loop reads CASSYSAGIYYGYTF. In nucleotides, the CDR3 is TGTGCCAGCAGTTACTCGGCAGGGATCTACTATGGCTACACCTTC.

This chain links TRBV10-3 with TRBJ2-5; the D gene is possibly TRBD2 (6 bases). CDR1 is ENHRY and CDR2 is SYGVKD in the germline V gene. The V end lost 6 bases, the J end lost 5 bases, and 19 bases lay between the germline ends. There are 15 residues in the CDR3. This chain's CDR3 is CAISPGGGLKETQYF. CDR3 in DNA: TGTGCCATCAGCCCGGGTGGAGGGCTTAAGGAGACCCAGTACTTC.

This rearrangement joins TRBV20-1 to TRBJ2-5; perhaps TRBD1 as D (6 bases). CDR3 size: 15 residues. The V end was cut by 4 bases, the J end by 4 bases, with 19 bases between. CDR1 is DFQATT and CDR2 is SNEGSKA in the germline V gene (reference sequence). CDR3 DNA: TGCAGTGCTATCCGAACAGGGCTGATTTCAGAGACCCAGTACTTC. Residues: CSAIRTGLISETQYF.